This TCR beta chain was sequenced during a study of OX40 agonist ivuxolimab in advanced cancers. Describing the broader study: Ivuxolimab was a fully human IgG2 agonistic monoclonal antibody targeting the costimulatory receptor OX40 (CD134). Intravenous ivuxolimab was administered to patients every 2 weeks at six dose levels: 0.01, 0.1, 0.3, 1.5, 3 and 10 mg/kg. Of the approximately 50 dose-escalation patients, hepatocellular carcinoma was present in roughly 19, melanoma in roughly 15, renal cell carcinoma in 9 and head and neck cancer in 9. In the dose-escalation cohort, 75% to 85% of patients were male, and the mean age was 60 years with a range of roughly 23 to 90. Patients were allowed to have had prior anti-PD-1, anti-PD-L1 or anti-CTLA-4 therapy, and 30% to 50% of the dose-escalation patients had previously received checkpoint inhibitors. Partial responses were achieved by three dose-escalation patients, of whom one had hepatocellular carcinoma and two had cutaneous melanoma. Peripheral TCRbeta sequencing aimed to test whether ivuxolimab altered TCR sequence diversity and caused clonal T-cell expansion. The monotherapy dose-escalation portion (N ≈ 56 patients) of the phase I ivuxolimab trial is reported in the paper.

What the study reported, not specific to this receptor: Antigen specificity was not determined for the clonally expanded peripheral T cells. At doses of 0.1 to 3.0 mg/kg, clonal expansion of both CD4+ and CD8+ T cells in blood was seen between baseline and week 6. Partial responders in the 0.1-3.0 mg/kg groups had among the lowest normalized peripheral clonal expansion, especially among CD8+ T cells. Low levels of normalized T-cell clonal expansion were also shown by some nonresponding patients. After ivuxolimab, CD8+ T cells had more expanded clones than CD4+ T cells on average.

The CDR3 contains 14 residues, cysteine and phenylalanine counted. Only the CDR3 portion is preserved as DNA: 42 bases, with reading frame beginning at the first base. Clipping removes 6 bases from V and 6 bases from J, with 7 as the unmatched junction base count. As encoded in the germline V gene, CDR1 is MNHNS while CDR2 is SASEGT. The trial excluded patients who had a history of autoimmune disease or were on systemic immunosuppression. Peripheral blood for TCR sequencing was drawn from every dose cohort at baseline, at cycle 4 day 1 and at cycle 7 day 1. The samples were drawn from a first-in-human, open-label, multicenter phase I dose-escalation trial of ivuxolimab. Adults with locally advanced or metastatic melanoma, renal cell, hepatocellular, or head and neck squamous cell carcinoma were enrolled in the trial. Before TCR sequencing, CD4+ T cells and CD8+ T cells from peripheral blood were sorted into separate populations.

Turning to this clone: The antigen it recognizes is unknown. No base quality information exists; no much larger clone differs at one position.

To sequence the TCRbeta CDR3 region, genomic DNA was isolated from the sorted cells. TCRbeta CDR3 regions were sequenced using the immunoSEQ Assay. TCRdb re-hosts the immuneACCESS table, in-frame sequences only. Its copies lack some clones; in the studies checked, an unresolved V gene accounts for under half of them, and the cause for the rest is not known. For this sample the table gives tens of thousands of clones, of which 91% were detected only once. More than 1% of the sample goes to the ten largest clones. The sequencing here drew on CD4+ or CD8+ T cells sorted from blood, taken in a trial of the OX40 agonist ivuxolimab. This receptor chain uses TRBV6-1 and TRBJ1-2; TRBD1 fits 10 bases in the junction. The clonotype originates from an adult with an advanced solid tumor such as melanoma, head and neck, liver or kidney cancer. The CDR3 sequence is CASRGPGQGNGYTF. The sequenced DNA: TGTGCCAGCAGGGGCCCGGGACAGGGGAATGGCTACACCTTC.